This TCR beta chain appears in the sequencing data of a study of T cell clones after liver transplantation. Study overall: Graft-donor-reactive sequences were compared with third-party-reactive TCRbeta sequences from pre-transplant mixed lymphocyte reactions.

Generated by immunoSEQ multiplex PCR, the TCRdb table keeps only in-frame clones and is missing some. The sample includes 50,000 to 55,000 clones, 55% to 75% of them seen just once. The germline V gene encodes CDR1 SGHRS and CDR2 YFSETQ. This CDR3 has 18 residues. With 4 bases clipped from V and 1 base from J, the junction kept 6 bases outside the gene matches. The count of this clone is one. No antigen is known for it. Overall study findings and caveats: A larger donor-reactive than third-party decline suggested partial antigen-specific deletion. A significant post-transplant drop in circulating graft-donor-reactive CD4 TCRbeta sequences occurred in most of the 8 subjects.

This chain connects TRBV5-1 to TRBJ2-2; 14 positions match TRBD2. This sequence was found in a human patient who received a liver transplant. A share of the T cells may be of graft donor origin. The input for sequencing was CD4+ T cells from blood, taken more than 53 months after liver transplant. The CDR3 protein is CASSPGTSGGRNTGELFF. The CDR3 bases are TGCGCCAGCAGCCCTGGGACTAGCGGGGGCCGGAACACCGGGGAGCTGTTTTTT.